The 17 T cell receptor beta chains below were found in one sample sequenced in a study of PD-L1 blockade in urothelial cancer. This table comes from immunoSEQ multiplex PCR, and its TCRdb copy is limited to in-frame clones, with some not included. The sample contains 70,000 to 90,000 clones, about 83% of which appear only once. As to time point: pretreatment peripheral blood. The input for sequencing was PBMCs, taken around atezolizumab (anti-PD-L1) treatment. These receptor sequences come from a man aged 55 to 70 with urothelial cancer.

This clone appeared a single time. The CDR3 DNA sequence: TGTGCCAGCAGCGCCTCGGAGAGGGCCTCGCCTAGCACAGATACGCAGTATTTT. Its protein product is CASSASERASPSTDTQYF. This chain uses TRBV9 with TRBJ2-3, with TRBD2 as a possible D gene (5 bases). The V end lost 3 bases, the J end lost 0 bases, and 20 bases lay between the germline ends. The CDR3 consists of 18 residues. Germline CDR1 reads SGDLS; CDR2 reads YYNGEE.

The genes are TRBV5-1 and TRBJ1-3; D possibly corresponds to TRBD1 (6 bases). CDR1 is SGHRS and CDR2 is YFSETQ in the germline V gene. This CDR3 has 15 residues. The ends were cut back, 5 bases at V and 0 bases at J, with 12 bases in the middle. DNA of the CDR3: TGCGCCAGCAGGAGAGAGGACAGCTCTGGAAACACCATATATTTT. This codes for CASRREDSSGNTIYF.

By its share, this clone is large. The V and J genes are TRBV5-1 and TRBJ1-4; D unclear. The germline V gene has CDR1 SGHRS and CDR2 YFSETQ. V was pared by 7 bases and J by 5 bases, with 12 bases between. The CDR3 is 13 amino acids. The CDR3 sequence is CASAERWNEKLFF. For the CDR3, the DNA is TGCGCCAGCGCGGAACGGTGGAATGAAAAACTGTTTTTT.

The rearrangement uses TRBV4-2 and TRBJ2-7, with 9 bases matching TRBD1. Germline CDR1 reads LGHNA; CDR2 reads YNFKEQ. The length of the CDR3 is 15 residues. V lost 4 bases and J lost 1; bases outside the gene matches: 5. CDR3 sequence: CASSPPGTGSYEQYF. The CDR3 coding sequence is TGTGCCAGCAGCCCCCCCGGGACAGGGTCCTACGAGCAGTACTTC.

The V and J genes are TRBV4-2 and TRBJ1-6; perhaps TRBD1 as D (6 bases). Germline V gene sequence: CDR1 LGHNA, CDR2 YNFKEQ. This CDR3 spans 18 amino acids. Trimming removed 0 bases from V and 10 bases from J, with 22 bases in between. CDR3: CASSQELGRGSGGSPLHF. CDR3 DNA sequence: TGTGCCAGCAGCCAAGAATTAGGCAGGGGATCAGGCGGATCACCCCTCCACTTT.

This chain connects TRBV23-1 to TRBJ2-1; D ambiguous. TRBV23-1 counts as an open reading frame of uncertain function. This CDR3 region has 13 residues. V was clipped by 6 bases and J by 12 bases, with 18 bases between them. The CDR3 region is CASSDGGPGLQFF. The CDR3 coding sequence is TGCGCCAGCAGCGATGGTGGGCCCGGCCTGCAGTTCTTC.

The chain has TRBV10-3 and TRBJ1-5, with D tentatively TRBD1 (6 bases). CDR1 is ENHRY, CDR2 SYGVKD, per germline. V was pared by 6 bases and J by 5 bases, with 11 bases between. The CDR3 totals 13 residues. The CDR3, as DNA: TGTGCCATCAGGCAGGGGTGGGATCAGCCCCAGCATTTT. Amino acids: CAIRQGWDQPQHF.

The chain is built from TRBV11-2 and TRBJ2-7; D gene unclear. Trimming cost V 5 bases and J 5 bases, with 16 bases left between them. The germline V gene has CDR1 SGHAT and CDR2 FQNNGV. CDR3 size: 14 residues. The CDR3 is CASSINVRADEQYF. For the CDR3, the DNA is TGTGCCAGCAGCATTAATGTCCGAGCCGACGAGCAGTACTTC.

The chain links TRBV6-6 to TRBJ1-2; D is possibly TRBD1 (6 bases). The CDR3 is 13 residues long. Germline V lookup: CDR1 MNHNY, CDR2 SVGAGI (reference sequence). Trimming left V 6 bases short and J 8 bases short, with 16 bases between. The CDR3 is CASSRETGSGYTF. The CDR3 nucleotides are TGTGCCAGCAGCCGCGAAACAGGGTCCGGCTACACCTTC.

This rearrangement joins TRBV7-2 to TRBJ2-7; maybe TRBD2 (6 bases). Germline V gene data show CDR1 as SGHTA and CDR2 as FQGNSA. Trimming cost V 3 bases and J 4 bases, with 19 bases left between them. The CDR3 is 16 residues long. CDR3 bases: TGTGCCAGCAGCTTTGCTCCGGGAGCAAATGCGTACGAGCAGTACTTC. Encoded protein: CASSFAPGANAYEQYF.

This clone was found once. V is TRBV7-9 and J is TRBJ2-1; weak D call: TRBD2 (6 bases). The CDR3 runs 14 residues. The V and J ends lost 2 bases and 7 bases respectively, with 12 bases between them. CDR1 is SEHNR and CDR2 is FQNEAQ in the germline V gene (reference sequence). Written as DNA, the CDR3 is TGTGCCAGCAGCTTAAGGCTAGCGCTTAATGAGCAGTTCTTC. It yields the protein CASSLRLALNEQFF.

V usage is TRBV7-9 and J usage is TRBJ1-4; D gene ambiguous. Trimming removed 4 bases from V and 8 bases from J, with 17 bases in between. Germline V gives CDR1 SEHNR, CDR2 FQNEAQ (reference sequence). The CDR3 extends over 15 amino acids. This CDR3 reads CASSSQLRAGEKLFF. The DNA of the CDR3 is TGTGCCAGCAGCTCCCAACTGAGGGCCGGAGAAAAACTGTTTTTT.

J is TRBJ2-5 and V is TRBV28, with a possible D match to TRBD2 (5 bases). CDR1 is MDHEN, CDR2 SYDVKM, per germline. With 5 bases removed from V and 3 bases from J, the gap between germline ends came to 13 bases. The CDR3 covers 14 residues. The CDR3 region is CASSTGPGEETQYF. The CDR3 region has the DNA TGTGCCAGCAGTACGGGCCCCGGGGAAGAGACCCAGTACTTC.

The chain joins TRBV6-5 to TRBJ2-5, with D possibly TRBD1 on 6 matching bases. Trimming cost V 0 bases and J 2 bases, with 10 bases left between them. The CDR3 covers 15 residues. The germline V gene has CDR1 MNHEY and CDR2 SVGAGI. The CDR3 sequence: CASSYSGRGQETQYF. As DNA, the CDR3 is TGTGCCAGCAGTTACTCGGGAAGGGGGCAAGAGACCCAGTACTTC.

The J gene is TRBJ2-2, the V gene TRBV6-5; 7 bases agree with TRBD2. The J segment lost 2 bases and the V segment lost 4 bases, leaving 4 bases of the junction unmatched. CDR1 is MNHEY, CDR2 SVGAGI, per germline. The CDR3 has 15 amino acids. The CDR3 DNA sequence: TGTGCCAGCAGTTTTCGGACTAGTAACACCGGGGAGCTGTTTTTT. Amino acid sequence: CASSFRTSNTGELFF.

The genes are TRBV6-1 and TRBJ2-7, with 9 bases identical to TRBD1. V lost 2 bases, J lost 3 bases, and 8 bases stayed unmatched. The CDR3 length is 16 residues. Germline-derived CDR1 and CDR2 are MNHNS and SASEGT. The CDR3 bases are TGTGCCAGCAGTGAAATGGCCGGGACAGGGTTCTACGAGCAGTACTTC. It codes for CASSEMAGTGFYEQYF.

The rearrangement uses TRBV6-5 and TRBJ2-2, with D uncertain. From germline, CDR1 is MNHEY and CDR2 SVGAGI. V lost 6 bases to trimming and J lost 3 bases, with 14 bases between them. The CDR3 has 15 residues. The CDR3 protein is CASRVQRSYTGELFF. In DNA form, the CDR3 reads TGTGCCAGCAGAGTACAAAGATCATACACCGGGGAGCTGTTTTTT.